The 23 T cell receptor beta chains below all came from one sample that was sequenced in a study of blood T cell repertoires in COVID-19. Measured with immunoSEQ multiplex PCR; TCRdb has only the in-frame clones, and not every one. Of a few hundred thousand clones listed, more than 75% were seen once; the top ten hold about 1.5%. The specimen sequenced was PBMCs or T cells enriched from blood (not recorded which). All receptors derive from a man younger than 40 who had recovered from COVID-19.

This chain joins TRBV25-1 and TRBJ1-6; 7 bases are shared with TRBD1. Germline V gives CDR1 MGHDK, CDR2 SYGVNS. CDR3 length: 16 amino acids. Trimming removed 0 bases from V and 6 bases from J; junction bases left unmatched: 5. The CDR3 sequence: CASSEYRQGLNSPLHF. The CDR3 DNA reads TGTGCCAGCAGTGAATACCGACAGGGACTTAATTCACCCCTCCACTTT.

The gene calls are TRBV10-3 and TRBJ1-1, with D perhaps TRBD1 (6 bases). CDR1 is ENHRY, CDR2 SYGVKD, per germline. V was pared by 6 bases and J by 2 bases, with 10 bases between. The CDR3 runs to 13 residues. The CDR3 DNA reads TGTGCCATCAGAACGGACAGTAACACTGAAGCTTTCTTT. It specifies CAIRTDSNTEAFF.

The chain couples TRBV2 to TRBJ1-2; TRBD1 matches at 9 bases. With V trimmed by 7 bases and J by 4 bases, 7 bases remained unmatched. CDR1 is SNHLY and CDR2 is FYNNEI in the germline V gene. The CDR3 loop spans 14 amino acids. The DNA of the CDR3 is TGTGCCAGCACCCTGGGACAGGGTATCTATGGCTACACCTTC. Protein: CASTLGQGIYGYTF.

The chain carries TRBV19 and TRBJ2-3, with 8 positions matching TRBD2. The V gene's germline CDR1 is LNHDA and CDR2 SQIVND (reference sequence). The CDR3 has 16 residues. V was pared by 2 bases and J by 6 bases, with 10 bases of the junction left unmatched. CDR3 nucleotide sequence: TGTGCCAGTAGTATATCAGGATCGGGGGGGCGGGATACGCAGTATTTT. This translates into CASSISGSGGRDTQYF.

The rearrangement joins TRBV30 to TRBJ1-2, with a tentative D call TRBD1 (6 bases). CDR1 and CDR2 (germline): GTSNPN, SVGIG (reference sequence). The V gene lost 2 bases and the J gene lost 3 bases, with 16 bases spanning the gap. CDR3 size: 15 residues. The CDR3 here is CAWSPSRSGDYGYTF. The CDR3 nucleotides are TGTGCCTGGAGTCCTAGTCGGTCAGGGGACTATGGCTACACCTTC.

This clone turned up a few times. The CDR3 bases are TGTGCCAGCAGCTTTGTCAGGGGTTCCGCCGGGGAGCTGTTTTTT. Amino acids: CASSFVRGSAGELFF. V gene TRBV7-9 combines with J gene TRBJ2-2, with D possibly matching TRBD1 (6 bases). The CDR3 covers 15 residues. Per germline, CDR1 SEHNR and CDR2 FQNEAQ (reference sequence). The V end lost 3 bases, the J end lost 6 bases, and 14 bases lay between the germline ends.

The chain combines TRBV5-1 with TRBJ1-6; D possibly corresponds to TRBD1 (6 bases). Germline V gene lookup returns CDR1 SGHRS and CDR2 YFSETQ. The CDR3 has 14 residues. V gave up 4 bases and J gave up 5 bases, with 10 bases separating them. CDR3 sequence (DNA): TGCGCCAGCAGCCCAGGGGCGGATAATTCACCCCTCCACTTT. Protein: CASSPGADNSPLHF.

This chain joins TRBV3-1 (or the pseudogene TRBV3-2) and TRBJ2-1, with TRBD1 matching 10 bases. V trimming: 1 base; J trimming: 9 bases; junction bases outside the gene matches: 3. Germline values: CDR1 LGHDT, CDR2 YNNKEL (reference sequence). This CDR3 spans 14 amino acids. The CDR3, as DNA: TGTGCCAGCAGCCAAGGGACAGGGGGTTTTGAGCAGTTCTTC. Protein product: CASSQGTGGFEQFF.

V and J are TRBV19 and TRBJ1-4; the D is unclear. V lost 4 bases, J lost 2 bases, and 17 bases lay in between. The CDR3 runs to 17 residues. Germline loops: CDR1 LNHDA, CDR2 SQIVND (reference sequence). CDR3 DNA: TGTGCCAGTAGTACCCCAGTGTCACTAGGTACTAATGAAAAACTGTTTTTT. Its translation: CASSTPVSLGTNEKLFF.

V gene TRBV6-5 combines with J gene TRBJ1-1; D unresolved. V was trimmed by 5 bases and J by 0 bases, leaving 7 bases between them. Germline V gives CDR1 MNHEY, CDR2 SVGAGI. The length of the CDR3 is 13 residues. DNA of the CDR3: TGTGCCAGCAGTCCTCAGTTGAACACTGAAGCTTTCTTT. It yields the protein CASSPQLNTEAFF.

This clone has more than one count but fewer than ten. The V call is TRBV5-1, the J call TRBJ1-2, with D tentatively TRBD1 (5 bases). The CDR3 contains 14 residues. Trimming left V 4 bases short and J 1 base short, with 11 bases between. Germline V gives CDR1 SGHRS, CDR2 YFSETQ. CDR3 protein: CASSPGVLNYGYTF. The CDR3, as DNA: TGCGCCAGCAGCCCGGGGGTCCTTAACTATGGCTACACCTTC.

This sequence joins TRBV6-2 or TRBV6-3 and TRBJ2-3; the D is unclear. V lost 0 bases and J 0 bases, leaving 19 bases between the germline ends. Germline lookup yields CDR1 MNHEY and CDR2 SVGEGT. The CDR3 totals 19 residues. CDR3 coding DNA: TGTGCCAGCAGTTACTCGTTTCCCGCAGGCCGAACTAGCACAGATACGCAGTATTTT. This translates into CASSYSFPAGRTSTDTQYF.

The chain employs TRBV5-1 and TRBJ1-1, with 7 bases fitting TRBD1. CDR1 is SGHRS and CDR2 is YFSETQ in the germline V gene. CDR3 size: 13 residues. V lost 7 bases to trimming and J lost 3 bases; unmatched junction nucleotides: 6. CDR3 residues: CASQGQGDTEAFF. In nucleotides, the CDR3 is TGCGCCAGCCAAGGGCAGGGGGACACTGAAGCTTTCTTT.

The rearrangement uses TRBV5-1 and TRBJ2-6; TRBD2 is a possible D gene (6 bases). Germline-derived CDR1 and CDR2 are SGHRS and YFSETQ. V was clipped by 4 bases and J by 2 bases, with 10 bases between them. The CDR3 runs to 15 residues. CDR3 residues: CASSIGGPGANVLTF. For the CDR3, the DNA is TGCGCCAGCAGCATCGGAGGGCCTGGGGCCAACGTCCTGACTTTC. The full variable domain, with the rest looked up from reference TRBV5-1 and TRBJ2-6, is KAGVTQTPRYLIKTRGQQVTLSCSPISGHRSVSWYQQTPGQGLQFLFEYFSETQRNKGNFPGRFSGRQFSNSRSEMNVSTLELGDSALYLCASSIGGPGANVLTFGAGSRLTVL.

CDR3 sequence reads: CASSLFAAQGETQYF. CDR3 coding DNA: TGTGCCAGCAGCTTATTCGCGGCACAGGGGGAGACCCAGTACTTC. The chain joins TRBV7-2 to TRBJ2-5, with 7 bases identical to TRBD1. Trimming at V came to 2 bases and at J to 5 bases, leaving 8 bases not matched to a gene. In germline, CDR1 is SGHTA, CDR2 FQGNSA. This CDR3 is 15 amino acids long. Looking up the rest from reference TRBV7-2 and TRBJ2-5 gives the full variable domain: GAGVSQSPSNKVTEKGKDVELRCDPISGHTALYWYRQSLGQGLEFLIYFQGNSAPDKSGLPSDRFSAERTGGSVSTLTIQRTQQEDSAVYLCASSLFAAQGETQYFGPGTRLLVL.

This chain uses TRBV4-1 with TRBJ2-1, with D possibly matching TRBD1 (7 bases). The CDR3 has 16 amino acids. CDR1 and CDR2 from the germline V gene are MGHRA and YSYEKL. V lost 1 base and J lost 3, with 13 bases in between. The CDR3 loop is CASSQGRGQIYNEQFF. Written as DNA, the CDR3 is TGCGCCAGCAGCCAAGGGAGGGGACAGATCTACAATGAGCAGTTCTTC.

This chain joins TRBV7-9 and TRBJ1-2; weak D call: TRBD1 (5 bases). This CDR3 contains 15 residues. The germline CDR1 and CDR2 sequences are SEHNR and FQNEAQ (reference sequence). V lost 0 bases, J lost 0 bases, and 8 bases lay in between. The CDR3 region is CASSLARQPNYGYTF. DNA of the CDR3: TGTGCCAGCAGCTTAGCGCGACAGCCTAACTATGGCTACACCTTC. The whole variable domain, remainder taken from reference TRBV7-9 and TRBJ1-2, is DTGVSQNPRHKITKRGQNVTFRCDPISEHNRLYWYRQTLGQGPEFLTYFQNEAQLEKSRLLSDRFSAERPKGSFSTLEIQRTEQGDSAMYLCASSLARQPNYGYTFGSGTRLTVV.

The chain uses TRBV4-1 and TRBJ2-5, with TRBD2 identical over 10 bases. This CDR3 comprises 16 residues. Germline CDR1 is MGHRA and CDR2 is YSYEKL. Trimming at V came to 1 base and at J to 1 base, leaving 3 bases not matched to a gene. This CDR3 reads CASSQGTSGLQETQYF. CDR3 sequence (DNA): TGCGCCAGCAGCCAAGGGACTAGCGGTCTCCAAGAGACCCAGTACTTC.

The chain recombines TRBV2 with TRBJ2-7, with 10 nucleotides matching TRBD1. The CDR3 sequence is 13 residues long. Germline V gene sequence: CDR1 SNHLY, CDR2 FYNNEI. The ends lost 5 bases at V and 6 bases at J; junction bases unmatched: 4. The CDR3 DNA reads TGTGCCAGCAGTTTCGACAGGGGGCTCGAGCAGTACTTC. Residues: CASSFDRGLEQYF.

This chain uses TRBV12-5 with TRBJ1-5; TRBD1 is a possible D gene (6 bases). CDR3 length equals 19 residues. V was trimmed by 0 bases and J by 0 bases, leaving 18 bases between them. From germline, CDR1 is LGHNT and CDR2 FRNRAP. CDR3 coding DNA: TGTGCTAGTGGTTTGGTACCAGGGGCTGGGGTTTATAGCAATCAGCCCCAGCATTTT. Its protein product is CASGLVPGAGVYSNQPQHF.

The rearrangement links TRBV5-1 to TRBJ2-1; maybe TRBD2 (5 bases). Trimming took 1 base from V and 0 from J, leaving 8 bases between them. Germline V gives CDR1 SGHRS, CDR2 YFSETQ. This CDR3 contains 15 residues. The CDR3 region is CASSLIRGSYNEQFF. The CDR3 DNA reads TGCGCCAGCAGCTTGATACGGGGCTCCTACAATGAGCAGTTCTTC.

The CDR3 is CASSRGGQYFYNEQFF. The DNA of the CDR3 is TGTGCCAGCAGCCGCGGGGGGCAATATTTCTACAATGAGCAGTTCTTC. This chain joins TRBV3-1 (or the pseudogene TRBV3-2) and TRBJ2-1, with 8 nucleotides matching TRBD2. This CDR3 region has 16 residues. Germline assignment: CDR1 LGHDT and CDR2 YNNKEL (reference sequence). The J segment lost 3 bases and the V segment lost 4 bases, leaving 8 bases of the junction unmatched.

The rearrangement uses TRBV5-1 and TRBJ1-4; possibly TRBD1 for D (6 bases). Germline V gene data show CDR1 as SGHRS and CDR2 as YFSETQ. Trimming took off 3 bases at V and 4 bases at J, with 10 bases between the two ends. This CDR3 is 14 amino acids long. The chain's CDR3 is CASSSGQNNEKLFF. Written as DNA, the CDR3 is TGCGCCAGCAGCTCTGGACAGAATAATGAAAAACTGTTTTTT.